This is a list of T cell receptor beta chains from one sample in a study of T cells in localized non-small cell lung cancer. Method: immunoSEQ multiplex PCR; TCRdb's copy keeps in-frame clones and lacks some. The sample includes around 50,000 clones, 80% to 90% seen only once; the top ten take 15% to 20%. Specimen: peripheral blood, collected before any cancer treatment. The receptors were sampled from a male donor older than 55 with stage III squamous cell lung carcinoma. CDR3s include the opening cysteine and the closing phenylalanine or tryptophan. Each record gives: V gene, clone size, D gene, J gene, CDR3 protein, CDR3 DNA. A D gene is named only where the DNA matches it firmly. Clone size is not always given. Where it is, it says once, few, many or a class for expanded clones.

TRBV9	-	TRBD1	TRBJ2-3	CASSPPRQGDKDTQYF	TGTGCCAGCAGCCCTCCTAGACAGGGCGATAAAGATACGCAGTATTTT
TRBV29-1	-	TRBD2	TRBJ2-7	CSVKRTSGGPGSGEQYF	TGCAGCGTCAAAAGGACTAGCGGGGGGCCCGGGTCTGGCGAGCAGTACTTC
TRBV5-1	few	-	TRBJ2-1	CASAPPWLSYNEQFF	TGCGCCAGCGCACCCCCCTGGTTATCCTACAATGAGCAGTTCTTC
TRBV6-5	-	-	TRBJ1-5	CASSTKQGSQPQHF	TGTGCCAGCAGTACAAAACAGGGTAGTCAGCCCCAGCATTTT
TRBV9	-	TRBD2	TRBJ2-3	CASSPRGLAGDTQYF	TGTGCCAGCAGCCCCCGGGGACTAGCGGGAGATACGCAGTATTTT
TRBV7-3	-	-	TRBJ2-5	CASSKAGGPWETQYF	TGTGCCAGCAGCAAAGCCGGGGGGCCCTGGGAGACCCAGTACTTC
TRBV30	once	-	TRBJ2-3	CAVLRADTDTQYF	-
TRBV11-2	few	-	TRBJ2-1	CASSPRGSNHNEQFF	TGTGCCAGCAGCCCCCGAGGCTCCAACCATAATGAGCAGTTCTTC
TRBV12-5	-	-	TRBJ1-2	CASGDAAGANYGYTF	TGTGCTAGTGGGGACGCAGCCGGGGCTAACTATGGCTACACCTTC
TRBV7-9	-	-	TRBJ2-1	CASSPEGSGWSSYNEQFF	TGTGCCAGCAGCCCCGAGGGAAGCGGATGGAGCTCCTACAATGAGCAGTTCTTC
TRBV6-1	once	-	TRBJ1-6	CASVGGGGNSPLHF	TGTGCCAGCGTGGGAGGAGGGGGAAATTCACCCCTCCACTTT
TRBV7-6	-	-	TRBJ1-5	CASSLGGVQPQHF	TGTGCCAGCAGCTTAGGCGGGGTACAGCCCCAGCATTTT
TRBV28	-	TRBD1	TRBJ1-2	CASSTTGERNGYTF	TGTGCCAGCAGTACCACAGGGGAAAGGAATGGCTACACCTTC
TRBV18	-	-	TRBJ2-2	CASSPIQGHTGELFF	TGTGCCAGCTCACCGATTCAGGGGCACACCGGGGAGCTGTTTTTT
TRBV7-2	once	-	TRBJ1-5	CASQLTGGVGQPQHF	TGTGCCAGCCAGCTTACCGGGGGGGTCGGACAGCCCCAGCATTTT
TRBV13	-	TRBD1	TRBJ2-7	CASSSTTQGAYEQYF	TGTGCCAGCAGCTCTACCACACAGGGGGCGTACGAGCAGTACTTC
TRBV9	-	-	TRBJ2-3	CASSVGVAADTQYF	TGTGCCAGCAGCGTAGGGGTAGCAGCAGATACGCAGTATTTT
TRBV2	once	TRBD1	TRBJ1-2	CASSPNRGGYTF	TGTGCCAGCAGTCCGAACAGGGGTGGCTACACCTTC
TRBV5-1	-	-	TRBJ1-2	CASSLVLGHGYTF	TGCGCCAGCAGCTTGGTTCTTGGTCATGGCTACACCTTC
TRBV5-4	-	TRBD2	TRBJ2-5	CASTLSAGGVQETQYF	TGTGCCAGCACCCTGAGTGCGGGGGGGGTACAAGAGACCCAGTACTTC
TRBV7-3	-	-	TRBJ2-2	CASSLTSGELFF	TGTGCCAGCAGCTTAACGTCCGGGGAGCTGTTTTTT
TRBV5-4	-	TRBD1	TRBJ2-4	CASSITGQDGNIQYF	TGTGCCAGCAGCATCACTGGACAGGACGGAAACATTCAGTACTTC
TRBV4-1	-	-	TRBJ2-7	CASSQTDGYEQYF	TGCGCCAGCAGCCAAACGGACGGCTACGAGCAGTACTTC
TRBV2	-	-	TRBJ2-3	CASSEEAGSTDTQYF	TGTGCCAGCAGTGAAGAGGCAGGGAGCACAGATACGCAGTATTTT
TRBV10-3	-	TRBD2	TRBJ2-1	CAGSRVAGSGEQFF	TGTGCCGGCTCGAGGGTAGCGGGATCGGGCGAGCAGTTCTTC
TRBV5-6	once	-	TRBJ1-1	CASSLVGRVNTEAFF	TGTGCCAGCAGCTTGGTCGGCAGGGTGAACACTGAAGCTTTCTTT
TRBV2	-	-	TRBJ2-7	CARGTGPADEQYF	TGTGCCAGGGGGACCGGGCCCGCCGACGAGCAGTACTTC
TRBV28	-	-	TRBJ1-3	CASSLLFPSGNTIYF	TGTGCCAGCAGTTTATTGTTTCCCTCTGGAAACACCATATATTTT
TRBV5-1	few	-	TRBJ2-2	CASNMGGTGELFF	TGCGCCAGCAATATGGGGGGTACCGGGGAGCTGTTTTTT
TRBV2	-	TRBD2	TRBJ2-7	CASTRLAGAYEQYF	TGTGCCAGCACCCGACTAGCGGGAGCCTACGAGCAGTACTTC
TRBV5-1	-	TRBD2	TRBJ2-1	CASGPMLAGARNEQFF	TGCGCCAGCGGACCGATGCTAGCGGGAGCCCGCAATGAGCAGTTCTTC
TRBV6-5	once	-	TRBJ2-7	CASRGNSAGSYEQYF	TGTGCCAGCAGGGGAAATTCCGCAGGCTCCTACGAGCAGTACTTC
TRBV6-5	-	TRBD1	TRBJ1-5	CASSTTGEGNQPQHF	TGTGCCAGCAGTACGACAGGGGAAGGCAATCAGCCCCAGCATTTT
TRBV5-1	once	TRBD1	TRBJ1-2	CASSLSQGEDGYTF	TGCGCCAGCAGCTTGTCACAGGGGGAAGATGGCTACACCTTC
TRBV19	-	TRBD1	TRBJ2-5	CASSLPGQGTEETQYF	TGTGCCAGTAGTCTTCCGGGACAGGGCACGGAGGAGACCCAGTACTTC
TRBV25-1	few	-	TRBJ2-3	CASSGVAETPPDTQYF	TGTGCCAGCAGTGGTGTAGCGGAAACTCCCCCAGATACGCAGTATTTT